The entry below gives a single T cell receptor (beta chain) sequence along with its context. Its antigen is not known. The assay was immunoSEQ multiplex PCR, and TCRdb's table has in-frame clones only and misses some. The table shows 200,000 or so clones, with 85% to 90% occurring only once. The J segment lost 3 bases and the V segment lost 3 bases, leaving 5 bases of the junction unmatched. The CDR3 extends over 15 amino acids. The germline V gene has CDR1 SNHLY and CDR2 FYNNEI. The sample belongs to a study of T cell responses to AZD1222 COVID-19 vaccine. Overall study results and limits: Repertoires were obtained solely post-peak T cell response.

The receptor was derived from an adult in good health. This chain connects TRBV2 to TRBJ1-5; 7 bases match TRBD1. The sample in question was peripheral blood, obtained on day 0 of MenACWY control vaccination. Written as DNA, the CDR3 is TGTGCCAGCAGTGAGTTGGGACAGCCCAATCAGCCCCAGCATTTT. Its translation: CASSELGQPNQPQHF.